These 16 T cell receptor beta chains were sequenced from one sample in a study of blood T cell repertoires in COVID-19. Sequenced by immunoSEQ multiplex PCR; TCRdb stores in-frame clones only, minus some. The profile covers some 100,000 clones, with 80% to 95% appearing a single time and 4.5% to 6% taken by the ten largest. Material for sequencing was peripheral blood. These receptors all come from a man in his 70s with acute or convalescent COVID-19.

This chain joins TRBV14 and TRBJ1-4; a possible D gene is TRBD1 (5 bases). The CDR3 spans 16 residues. Per the germline V gene, CDR1 is SGHDN and CDR2 is FVKESK. The V gene lost 0 bases and the J gene lost 6 bases, with 14 bases spanning the gap. The CDR3 loop reads CASSQDWGRADEKLFF. CDR3 in DNA: TGTGCCAGCAGCCAAGATTGGGGGAGGGCCGATGAAAAACTGTTTTTT.

V usage is TRBV5-1 and J usage is TRBJ1-6, with 8 bases fitting TRBD1. The CDR3 spans 14 residues. V trimming: 5 bases; J trimming: 11 bases; junction bases outside the gene matches: 9. Germline V lookup: CDR1 SGHRS, CDR2 YFSETQ. CDR3 loop: CASRSGTGWAPLHF. CDR3 nucleotides: TGCGCCAGCAGGTCCGGGACAGGTTGGGCACCCCTCCACTTT.

V and J are TRBV6-1 and TRBJ2-5; 7 bases are a match to TRBD2. Trimming removed 0 bases from V and 1 base from J; junction bases left unmatched: 5. Germline CDR1 reads MNHNS; CDR2 reads SASEGT. This CDR3 is 16 amino acids long. CDR3 in amino acids: CASSEARAGPQETQYF. In DNA, the CDR3 is TGTGCCAGCAGTGAAGCTAGAGCGGGGCCCCAAGAGACCCAGTACTTC.

The genes are TRBV6-5 and TRBJ2-7; a possible D gene is TRBD2 (6 bases). The V gene lost 8 bases and the J gene lost 7 bases, with 18 bases spanning the gap. Germline assignment: CDR1 MNHEY and CDR2 SVGAGI. The CDR3 is 13 amino acids. The CDR3 coding sequence is TGTGCCAGCTGCGTGGTAGGCCGGGGGGAGCAGTACTTC. Protein product: CASCVVGRGEQYF.

This rearrangement joins TRBV6-1 to TRBJ1-6; possibly TRBD1 for D (5 bases). Trimming removed 0 bases at V and 7 bases at J, with 10 bases between. The CDR3 runs to 15 residues. In germline, CDR1 is MNHNS, CDR2 SASEGT. The CDR3 loop is CASSEAGDYNSPLHF. Written as DNA, the CDR3 is TGTGCCAGCAGTGAAGCAGGGGATTACAATTCACCCCTCCACTTT.

This chain uses TRBV5-4 with TRBJ1-2; possibly TRBD1 for D (5 bases). The length of the CDR3 is 14 residues. Germline V lookup: CDR1 SGHNT, CDR2 YYREEE (reference sequence). The V end lost 2 bases, the J end lost 7 bases, and 15 bases lay between the germline ends. CDR3: CASSFQGKLTGYTF. In nucleotides, the CDR3 is TGTGCCAGCAGCTTCCAGGGAAAACTAACTGGCTACACCTTC.

V is TRBV15 and J is TRBJ2-2; D gene unclear. V lost 5 bases and J lost 3, with 10 bases in between. The CDR3 consists of 14 residues. Per germline, CDR1 LNHNV and CDR2 YYDKDF (reference sequence). DNA of the CDR3: TGTGCCACCAGCTACAGCCGCCACACCGGGGAGCTGTTTTTT. Residues: CATSYSRHTGELFF. Combining the CDR3 with reference TRBV15 and TRBJ2-2 gives the whole variable domain DAMVIQNPRYQVTQFGKPVTLSCSQTLNHNVMYWYQQKSSQAPKLLFHYYDKDFNNEADTPDNFQSRRPNTSFCFLDIRSPGLGDTAMYLCATSYSRHTGELFFGEGSRLTVL.

This clone was counted a few times. The chain has TRBV7-3 and TRBJ2-1, with D perhaps matching TRBD1 (5 bases). Trimming removed 4 bases from V and 8 bases from J, with 18 bases in between. This CDR3 comprises 15 residues. Germline V gives CDR1 SGHTA, CDR2 FQGTGA. For the CDR3, the DNA is TGTGCCAGCAGCTCCCGACCGTCAGGGTTCGATGAGCAGTTCTTC. Translating it yields CASSSRPSGFDEQFF.

V and J are TRBV5-4 and TRBJ2-2; TRBD1 matches at 9 bases. V trimming: 5 bases; J trimming: 2 bases; junction bases outside the gene matches: 1. Per germline, CDR1 SGHNT and CDR2 YYREEE (reference sequence). This CDR3 spans 14 amino acids. The CDR3 protein is CASRGQGNTGELFF. CDR3 nucleotides: TGTGCCAGCAGGGGACAGGGAAACACCGGGGAGCTGTTTTTT.

The chain has TRBV15 and TRBJ1-2; no reliable D call. The length of the CDR3 is 15 residues. Trimming removed 0 bases at V and 2 bases at J, with 10 bases between. Germline V gives CDR1 LNHNV, CDR2 YYDKDF (reference sequence). CDR3 residues: CATSRDRGRNYGYTF. CDR3 coding DNA: TGTGCCACCAGCAGAGACCGGGGAAGGAACTATGGCTACACCTTC.

This clone was detected only once. CDR3 coding DNA: TGCGCCAGCAGCGAGCGGGCAGAGAGCTCCTACGAGCAGTACTTC. Amino acid sequence: CASSERAESSYEQYF. This chain links TRBV4-1 with TRBJ2-7; possible D gene TRBD2, 6 bases. Germline V CDR1 and CDR2: MGHRA, YSYEKL. The CDR3 is 15 residues long. The ends were cut back, 5 bases at V and 0 bases at J, with 14 bases in the middle.

This chain uses TRBV4-3 with TRBJ1-1; the D is unclear. The CDR3 has 12 residues. V was clipped by 5 bases and J by 5 bases, with 9 bases between them. Germline-derived CDR1 and CDR2 are LGHNA and YSLEER. CDR3 protein: CASSSTGTEAFF. Here the CDR3 DNA reads TGCGCCAGCAGCTCTACGGGAACTGAAGCTTTCTTT.

This sequence joins TRBV6-5 and TRBJ2-2; a possible D gene is TRBD2 (5 bases). V was trimmed by 5 bases and J by 3 bases, leaving 10 bases between them. Germline CDR1 MNHEY, CDR2 SVGAGI. The CDR3 is made up of 14 amino acids. The CDR3 DNA reads as TGTGCCAGCAGTCCGGACTCGTACACCGGGGAGCTGTTTTTT. Its translation: CASSPDSYTGELFF.

This clone was found a few times. The chain recombines TRBV7-2 with TRBJ1-6, with D unclear. Germline V gives CDR1 SGHTA, CDR2 FQGNSA. V was pared by 1 base and J by 6 bases, with 10 bases between. The CDR3 extends over 15 amino acids. The CDR3 DNA sequence: TGTGCCAGCAGCTTAGACAGCTCGCCTAATTCACCCCTCCACTTT. It specifies CASSLDSSPNSPLHF. Looking up the rest from reference TRBV7-2 and TRBJ1-6 gives the full variable domain: GAGVSQSPSNKVTEKGKDVELRCDPISGHTALYWYRQSLGQGLEFLIYFQGNSAPDKSGLPSDRFSAERTGGSVSTLTIQRTQQEDSAVYLCASSLDSSPNSPLHFGNGTRLTVT.

The rearrangement links TRBV9 to TRBJ2-1; D not certain. Trimming removed 3 bases at V and 0 bases at J, with 7 bases between. This CDR3 has 14 residues. The germline CDR1 and CDR2 sequences are SGDLS and YYNGEE. The CDR3: CASSGPSSYNEQFF. The CDR3, as DNA: TGTGCCAGCAGCGGGCCTAGCTCCTACAATGAGCAGTTCTTC. The variable domain in full, with the rest retrieved from reference TRBV9 and TRBJ2-1, is DSGVTQTPKHLITATGQRVTLRCSPRSGDLSVYWYQQSLDQGLQFLIQYYNGEERAKGNILERFSAQQFPDLHSELNLSSLELGDSALYFCASSGPSSYNEQFFGPGTRLTVL.

V usage is TRBV15 and J usage is TRBJ2-7; TRBD2 aligns across 7 bases. This CDR3 comprises 14 residues. Germline trimming cut 3 bases from V and 6 bases from J; bases unmatched to any gene: 8. Germline lookup yields CDR1 LNHNV and CDR2 YYDKDF (reference sequence). The CDR3 DNA sequence: TGTGCCACCAGCAGGCACCTCGGGGAGGGCGAGCAGTACTTC. Its translation is CATSRHLGEGEQYF. The complete variable domain, with remaining parts taken from reference TRBV15 and TRBJ2-7, reads DAMVIQNPRYQVTQFGKPVTLSCSQTLNHNVMYWYQQKSSQAPKLLFHYYDKDFNNEADTPDNFQSRRPNTSFCFLDIRSPGLGDTAMYLCATSRHLGEGEQYFGPGTRLTVT.